The rows below give T cell receptor beta chains drawn from one sample of a study of blood T cell repertoires in COVID-19. Only in-frame clones appear in the TCRdb table, and some are missing; sequencing was by immunoSEQ multiplex PCR. The data show tens of thousands of clones, with 75% to 80% seen just once and under 3% held by the top ten. The sample was peripheral blood. These receptors came from an older man with COVID-19, enrolled during active disease. The CDR3 runs from the conserved cysteine through the conserved F or W. The order of the fields is V gene, D gene, J gene, clone size, CDR3 protein, CDR3 DNA. The D gene is left open where the match is weak. Not all rows give a size; the values are once, few, many and, for expanded clones, a class.

v_call: TRBV9
d_call: NA
j_call: TRBJ1-3
clone_size: NA
cdr3_aa: CASSAGITPGNTIYF
cdr3_nt: TGTGCCAGCAGCGCCGGGATCACTCCTGGAAACACCATATATTTT

v_call: TRBV19
d_call: TRBD1
j_call: TRBJ2-6
clone_size: NA
cdr3_aa: CASSIGQAGANVLTF
cdr3_nt: TGTGCCAGTAGTATTGGACAGGCTGGGGCCAACGTCCTGACTTTC

v_call: TRBV4-1
d_call: TRBD1
j_call: TRBJ1-3
clone_size: NA
cdr3_aa: CASSLGDSLSGNTIYF
cdr3_nt: TGCGCCAGCAGCCTTGGGGACAGCCTCTCTGGAAACACCATATATTTT

v_call: TRBV28
d_call: NA
j_call: TRBJ1-1
clone_size: NA
cdr3_aa: CASSSRLVAFF
cdr3_nt: TGTGCCAGCAGTTCTCGGTTGGTAGCTTTCTTT

v_call: TRBV11-3
d_call: TRBD1
j_call: TRBJ2-7
clone_size: NA
cdr3_aa: CASSLRGQGYEQYF
cdr3_nt: TGTGCCAGCAGCTTAAGGGGACAGGGCTACGAGCAGTACTTC

v_call: TRBV7-3
d_call: NA
j_call: TRBJ2-7
clone_size: NA
cdr3_aa: CASSLGSGLSYEQYF
cdr3_nt: TGTGCCAGCAGCTTAGGCAGCGGGCTCTCCTACGAGCAGTACTTC

v_call: TRBV3-1/TRBV3-2
d_call: TRBD1
j_call: TRBJ2-7
clone_size: NA
cdr3_aa: CASSQIDRGNEQYF
cdr3_nt: TGTGCCAGCAGCCAGATAGACAGGGGGAACGAGCAGTACTTC

v_call: TRBV7-8
d_call: TRBD1
j_call: TRBJ1-5
clone_size: NA
cdr3_aa: CASSLMGQGNQPQHF
cdr3_nt: TGTGCCAGCAGCTTAATGGGACAGGGCAATCAGCCCCAGCATTTT

v_call: TRBV5-4
d_call: NA
j_call: TRBJ1-1
clone_size: NA
cdr3_aa: CASAGMNTEAFF
cdr3_nt: TGTGCCAGTGCGGGGATGAACACTGAAGCTTTCTTT

v_call: TRBV7-9
d_call: NA
j_call: TRBJ2-7
clone_size: few
cdr3_aa: CASSLYREPYEQYF
cdr3_nt: TGTGCCAGCAGCTTATATCGGGAGCCCTACGAGCAGTACTTC

v_call: TRBV6-2/TRBV6-3
d_call: NA
j_call: TRBJ2-2
clone_size: NA
cdr3_aa: CASSSQNTGELFF
cdr3_nt: TGTGCCAGCAGTAGCCAAAACACCGGGGAGCTGTTTTTT

v_call: TRBV27
d_call: TRBD1
j_call: TRBJ2-2
clone_size: NA
cdr3_aa: CASKVGTVNTGELFF
cdr3_nt: TGTGCCAGCAAAGTCGGGACAGTGAACACCGGGGAGCTGTTTTTT

v_call: TRBV28
d_call: NA
j_call: TRBJ1-3
clone_size: NA
cdr3_aa: CASRLQGNTIYF
cdr3_nt: TGTGCCAGCAGGCTACAGGGAAACACCATATATTTT

v_call: TRBV28
d_call: NA
j_call: TRBJ2-7
clone_size: NA
cdr3_aa: CASRYRRDFAYEQYF
cdr3_nt: TGTGCCAGCAGGTACCGCCGGGATTTTGCATACGAGCAGTACTTC